This T cell receptor (beta chain) derives from a study of OX40 agonist ivuxolimab in advanced cancers. Study-level information: Patients received intravenous ivuxolimab every 2 weeks at 0.01 to 10 mg/kg. Three individuals attained partial responses, comprising one hepatocellular carcinoma case and two cutaneous melanoma cases. Notes on the study in general: Both blood CD4+ and CD8+ T cells showed clonal growth by week 6 at 0.1 to 3.0 mg/kg.

Germline V gene lookup returns CDR1 MDHEN and CDR2 SYDVKM. After removal of 5 bases from V and 2 bases from J, the junction contained 12 bases not matched to a gene. The CDR3 consists of 17 residues. Comment on this clone: Its antigen remains unknown.

The investigators sampled blood at baseline, at cycle 4 day 1, and at cycle 7 day 1. Profiled with immunoSEQ multiplex PCR; TCRdb holds only in-frame clones, not every one. Of 35,000 to 45,000 clones in the sample, under 95% were seen once. This specimen consisted of CD4+ or CD8+ T cells sorted from blood, obtained in a trial of the OX40 agonist ivuxolimab. The J gene is TRBJ2-3, the V gene TRBV28; TRBD1 aligns across 8 bases. This clonotype was sampled from an adult with an advanced solid tumor such as melanoma, head and neck, liver or kidney cancer. CDR3 sequence (DNA): TGTGCCAGCAGTATTGGGAGGTACAGGGGGGCCACAGATACGCAGTATTTT. Protein: CASSIGRYRGATDTQYF.